A selection of T cell receptor beta chains follows, all from one sample in a study of T cells after yellow fever vaccination. TCRdb ran MiXCR on the 5' RACE reads and lists one entry per CDR3 protein. The sample has a few hundred thousand distinct CDR3 sequences, 6% to 7.5% seen once. Sequencing used CD4+ T cells sorted from PBMCs, obtained 15 days after the yellow fever booster vaccination. These receptors all come from a man aged 30-40 years who received the YFV17D yellow fever vaccine. The CDR3 runs from the conserved cysteine through the conserved F or W. A D gene is named only where the DNA matches it firmly. Part of the rows lack a size; the others show once, few, many or a class for expanded clones.

d_gene: .
v_gene: TRBV29-1
j_gene: TRBJ2-7
abundance: .
CDR3aa: CSVEAGEYEQYF
CDR3nt: TGCAGCGTTGAAGCCGGGGAGTACGAGCAGTACTTC

d_gene: TRBD2
v_gene: TRBV20-1
j_gene: TRBJ2-1
abundance: many
CDR3aa: CSATRAGDFYNEQFF
CDR3nt: TGCAGTGCTACCCGGGCGGGAGATTTCTACAATGAGCAGTTCTTC

d_gene: TRBD2
v_gene: TRBV7-2
j_gene: TRBJ2-7
abundance: .
CDR3aa: CASSSTGTNSYEQYF
CDR3nt: TGTGCCAGCAGCTCCACCGGGACTAACTCCTACGAGCAGTACTTC

d_gene: TRBD1
v_gene: TRBV7-7
j_gene: TRBJ2-2
abundance: few
CDR3aa: CASSTGQGARELFF
CDR3nt: TGTGCTAGCAGCACGGGGCAGGGGGCGAGAGAGCTGTTTTTT

d_gene: .
v_gene: TRBV12-3/TRBV12-4
j_gene: TRBJ2-3
abundance: few
CDR3aa: CAIKTGTDTQYF
CDR3nt: TGTGCCATCAAGACGGGCACAGATACGCAGTATTTT

d_gene: TRBD2
v_gene: TRBV5-6
j_gene: TRBJ2-3
abundance: many
CDR3aa: CASSRSVGGSTDTQYF
CDR3nt: TGTGCCAGCAGCCGGTCAGTGGGGGGGAGCACAGATACGCAGTATTTT

d_gene: .
v_gene: TRBV19
j_gene: TRBJ1-6
abundance: .
CDR3aa: CASSTPEGRSPLHF
CDR3nt: TGTGCCAGTAGTACCCCGGAGGGCAGGTCACCCCTCCACTTT

d_gene: .
v_gene: TRBV29-1
j_gene: TRBJ2-3
abundance: .
CDR3aa: CSIPLEGSDTQYF
CDR3nt: TGCAGCATACCTTTGGAGGGTTCGGATACGCAGTATTTT

d_gene: .
v_gene: TRBV28
j_gene: TRBJ2-6
abundance: .
CDR3aa: CASRMRGSGANVLTF
CDR3nt: TGTGCCAGCAGGATGAGAGGATCTGGGGCCAACGTCCTGACTTTC

d_gene: .
v_gene: TRBV20-1
j_gene: TRBJ1-5
abundance: many
CDR3aa: CSAGKQGSRQPQHF
CDR3nt: TGCAGTGCTGGGAAGCAGGGCTCACGTCAGCCCCAGCATTTT

d_gene: .
v_gene: TRBV7-9
j_gene: TRBJ2-7
abundance: many
CDR3aa: CASSPIVAPGRHSYEQYF
CDR3nt: TGTGCCAGCAGTCCTATTGTAGCCCCAGGGCGGCACTCCTACGAGCAGTACTTC

d_gene: TRBD2
v_gene: TRBV30
j_gene: TRBJ2-3
abundance: .
CDR3aa: CAWGGTSQDTQYF
CDR3nt: TGTGCCTGGGGCGGGACTAGTCAAGATACGCAGTATTTT

d_gene: .
v_gene: TRBV18
j_gene: TRBJ2-1
abundance: .
CDR3aa: CASPPSRDQEQFF
CDR3nt: TGTGCCAGCCCACCATCAAGAGACCAGGAGCAGTTCTTC

d_gene: .
v_gene: TRBV27
j_gene: TRBJ1-2
abundance: .
CDR3aa: CASRFPRETPAIGYTF
CDR3nt: TGTGCCAGCCGTTTTCCGCGGGAGACCCCCGCGATCGGCTACACCTTC

d_gene: .
v_gene: TRBV5-6
j_gene: TRBJ2-7
abundance: few
CDR3aa: CASSFGFQGYEQYF
CDR3nt: TGTGCCAGCAGCTTCGGCTTTCAGGGGTACGAGCAGTACTTC

d_gene: .
v_gene: TRBV9
j_gene: TRBJ2-7
abundance: few
CDR3aa: CASSLGRSSSYEQYF
CDR3nt: TGTGCCAGCAGCCTTGGGCGGAGTTCGTCCTACGAGCAGTACTTC

d_gene: TRBD1
v_gene: TRBV7-6
j_gene: TRBJ2-5
abundance: .
CDR3aa: CASSAQTGIVETQYF
CDR3nt: TGTGCCAGCAGCGCACAGACAGGGATCGTGGAGACCCAGTACTTC

d_gene: TRBD2
v_gene: TRBV10-3
j_gene: TRBJ2-2
abundance: few
CDR3aa: CAIIQIRTSGPEEDTGELFF
CDR3nt: TGTGCCATCATACAAATCAGGACTAGCGGCCCCGAGGAGGACACCGGGGAGCTGTTTTTT

d_gene: .
v_gene: TRBV2
j_gene: TRBJ2-7
abundance: many
CDR3aa: CASTQGSRSYEQYF
CDR3nt: TGTGCCAGCACCCAGGGGAGTCGCTCCTACGAGCAGTACTTC

d_gene: TRBD2
v_gene: TRBV29-1
j_gene: TRBJ2-1
abundance: .
CDR3aa: CSVGLAGAHEQFF
CDR3nt: TGCAGCGTGGGACTAGCGGGAGCACATGAGCAGTTCTTC

d_gene: .
v_gene: TRBV24-1
j_gene: TRBJ1-5
abundance: many
CDR3aa: CATYSGQYSNQPQHF
CDR3nt: TGTGCCACCTACAGTGGACAGTATAGCAATCAGCCCCAGCATTTT

d_gene: .
v_gene: TRBV6-1
j_gene: TRBJ2-7
abundance: .
CDR3aa: CASSQDRPLNYEQYF
CDR3nt: TGTGCCAGCAGCCAAGACAGGCCATTGAACTACGAGCAGTACTTC

d_gene: TRBD1
v_gene: TRBV29-1
j_gene: TRBJ2-3
abundance: many
CDR3aa: CSALTWGDRDTDTQYF
CDR3nt: TGCAGCGCCCTAACTTGGGGGGACAGGGACACAGATACGCAGTATTTT

d_gene: TRBD1
v_gene: TRBV6-1
j_gene: TRBJ2-1
abundance: many
CDR3aa: CASGTAYNEQFF
CDR3nt: TGTGCCAGCGGGACAGCCTACAATGAGCAGTTCTTC

d_gene: .
v_gene: TRBV2
j_gene: TRBJ2-1
abundance: many
CDR3aa: CAGGRSNEQFF
CDR3nt: TGTGCCGGGGGGAGAAGTAATGAGCAGTTCTTC

d_gene: TRBD2
v_gene: TRBV11-2
j_gene: TRBJ2-3
abundance: many
CDR3aa: CASSHRLAGDQYF
CDR3nt: TGTGCCAGCAGCCATAGACTAGCGGGAGACCAGTATTTT

d_gene: TRBD2
v_gene: TRBV28
j_gene: TRBJ2-5
abundance: .
CDR3aa: CASRAGLAGETQYF
CDR3nt: TGTGCCAGCAGGGCGGGACTAGCAGGAGAGACCCAGTACTTC

d_gene: TRBD2
v_gene: TRBV6-1
j_gene: TRBJ2-7
abundance: .
CDR3aa: CASSTRTSGRTYEQYF
CDR3nt: TGTGCCAGCAGTACCCGGACTAGCGGGAGAACCTACGAGCAGTACTTC

d_gene: .
v_gene: TRBV27
j_gene: TRBJ2-5
abundance: many
CDR3aa: CASSPSPYQETQYF
CDR3nt: TGTGCCAGCTCGCCCTCCCCATATCAAGAGACCCAGTACTTC

d_gene: .
v_gene: TRBV20-1
j_gene: TRBJ2-1
abundance: .
CDR3aa: CSAPPPTSPEQFF
CDR3nt: TGCAGTGCTCCCCCCCCGACTTCACCCGAGCAGTTCTTC

d_gene: TRBD2
v_gene: TRBV20-1
j_gene: TRBJ2-1
abundance: .
CDR3aa: CSAKSGGRQLREQFF
CDR3nt: TGCAGTGCTAAGAGTGGCGGGAGACAACTTCGCGAGCAGTTCTTC

d_gene: .
v_gene: TRBV7-2
j_gene: TRBJ2-5
abundance: many
CDR3aa: CASSLVAVFQETQYF
CDR3nt: TGTGCCAGCAGCTTAGTAGCGGTCTTCCAAGAGACCCAGTACTTC